These T cell receptor beta chains were read from a single sample in a study of cytomegalovirus exposure and HLA in healthy donors. This table comes from immunoSEQ multiplex PCR, and its TCRdb copy is limited to in-frame clones, with some not included. This table holds approximately 190,000 clones, more than 75% found once. Sequenced: PBMCs. All receptors derive from a woman under 30 in good health and CMV-seronegative. Both conserved end residues are part of each CDR3. Each record gives: V gene, CDR3 protein.

TRBV2 | CASIAGGAYGYTF
TRBV5-4 | CASSFGHNEQYF
TRBV9 | CASSVAGTGTEEQYF
TRBV2 | CASSEALGRNLYGYTF
TRBV14 | CASSQFRVAGGQETQYF
TRBV4-1 | CASSQAGTGSSYEQYF
TRBV6-5 | CASSPGVQGDEKLFF
TRBV7-2 | CASSLTRQNTDTQYF
TRBV7-6 | CASSLGGGSGSTEQFF
TRBV7-9 | CASSLALGGITFF
TRBV5-6 | CASSWGQGISPLHF
TRBV9 | CASSVDRGEQYF
TRBV4-1 | CASSQEGISGSSTDTQYF
TRBV28 | CANRTRGRDTQYF
TRBV5-5 | CASKTTGTGGNDEQYF
TRBV20-1 | CSAPWSYEQYF
TRBV9 | CATKPGQEYNEQFF
TRBV6-1 | CASKDFHNEQFF
TRBV10-3 | CAISETDRPNYGYTF
TRBV19 | CASSAGAGGVKNIQYF
TRBV9 | CASSVGQGAIYEQYF
TRBV15 | CATSREGQGASGYTF
TRBV6-5 | CASSEGQGVDQYF
TRBV6-4 | CASSDVHRVDQPQHF
TRBV5-4 | CASTLGQDYGYTF
TRBV18 | CASSPNSRLDRVFYEQYF
TRBV9 | CASSVAGSGANVLTF
TRBV2 | CASNRGRDRGRETQYF
TRBV6-4 | CASSDSTGFGYTF
TRBV7-9 | CASRNLGLADSTDTQYF
TRBV28 | CASSYRVSNQPQHF
TRBV19 | CASTRLPAAGGYTF
TRBV18 | CASSPQTGVDTEAFF
TRBV19 | CASRTGVEAFF
TRBV6-1 | CASSGFLQSTNEKLFF
TRBV6-5 | CASSYDGYYEQYF
TRBV27 | CASSFHRQTTEAFF
TRBV27 | CASSFGTSGWNEQFF
TRBV5-1 | CASKDSDEQYF
TRBV7-2 | CASSLAGWRDGDTQYF
TRBV5-1 | CASSPRLASETQYF
TRBV9 | CASTPGLAGNTIDTQYF
TRBV28 | CASSSRGAEAFF
TRBV13 | CASSFGRPYNEQFF
TRBV5-1 | CASSPRGNEKLFF
TRBV7-3 | CASSLTLTNGLAGDNEQFF
TRBV6-1 | CASGLRGNTEAFF
TRBV6-1 | CASSDPLGWGLDEQFF
TRBV28 | CASTDSGNGYTF
TRBV5-6 | CASSKGVNSYNEQFF
TRBV5-1 | CASSPIAGTGDTGELFF
TRBV7-8 | CASSLGVQSQPQHF
TRBV2 | CASSEEDRFYNEQFF
TRBV5-1 | CASSRTVPRTQYF
TRBV6-1 | CASSAQGTPYNEQFF
TRBV2 | CASGKDRANQPQHF
TRBV5-5 | CASSLGGASLSNQPQHF
TRBV27 | CASSERAGQRNYGYTF
TRBV7-9 | CASSFITGRNEQFF